What follows are 10 T cell receptor beta chains derived from one specimen sequenced in a study of T-cell reconstitution after alpha-beta-depleted transplantation in children. The library targeted TCRbeta and was prepared with unique molecular identifiers. A single record per CDR3 protein comes from TCRdb applying MiXCR to the PCR reads. This sample carries 98,000 or so distinct CDR3 sequences, around a quarter of them seen once, and the ten largest clones take 20% to 25%. The source was PBMCs, collected before TCRalphabeta/CD19-depleted stem cell transplant. These receptors all stem from a boy between 2 and 10 years old with acute lymphoblastic leukemia, due to receive a stem cell transplant.

V is TRBV20-1 and J is TRBJ2-7, with D perhaps given as TRBD1 or TRBD2 (5 bases each). Trimming left V 6 bases short and J 4 bases short, with 16 bases between. CDR1 and CDR2 from the germline V gene are DFQATT and SNEGSKA (reference sequence). The CDR3 totals 13 residues. In nucleotides, the CDR3 is TGCAGTGCCAGGCGAGGGACCATATACGAGCAGTACTTC. Translating it yields CSARRGTIYEQYF.

This clonotype showed up just a few times. The V and J genes are TRBV11-2 and TRBJ2-2; D not resolved. Trimming took 5 bases from V and 7 from J, leaving 11 bases between them. Looked up from germline, CDR1 is SGHAT and CDR2 is FQNNGV. This CDR3 contains 13 residues. The CDR3 reads CASSPPNVGELFF. CDR3 nucleotides: TGTGCCAGCAGCCCGCCGAACGTCGGGGAGCTGTTTTTT.

This clonotype was detected a few times. The rearrangement links TRBV2 to TRBJ2-1; a possible D gene is TRBD2 (6 bases). V was shortened by 7 bases and J by 6 bases, with 16 bases between the two germline ends. This CDR3 contains 14 residues. Germline V gene lookup returns CDR1 SNHLY and CDR2 FYNNEI. The CDR3, as DNA: TGTGCCAGCAAGTCGGAGGGGCCCGGCAATGAGCAGTTCTTC. Amino acids: CASKSEGPGNEQFF.

This clonotype was recorded a few times. The chain carries TRBV18 and TRBJ2-1, with 12 bases that match TRBD2. The CDR3 loop spans 14 amino acids. Germline values: CDR1 KGHSH, CDR2 LQKENI. With 5 bases clipped from V and 8 bases from J, the junction kept 4 bases outside the gene matches. CDR3 nucleotides: TGTGCCAGCTCAGAACTAGCGGGAGGATATGAGCAGTTCTTC. This gives the protein CASSELAGGYEQFF. The variable domain in full, with the rest retrieved from reference TRBV18 and TRBJ2-1, is NAGVMQNPRHLVRRRGQEARLRCSPMKGHSHVYWYRQLPEEGLKFMVYLQKENIIDESGMPKERFSAEFPKEGPSILRIQQVVRGDSAAYFCASSELAGGYEQFFGPGTRLTVL.

CDR3 residues: CASSLVPNSNQPQHF. The CDR3 DNA is TGTGCCAGCAGCTTGGTCCCGAATAGCAATCAGCCCCAGCATTTT. J is TRBJ1-5 and V is TRBV5-8; no clear D gene. This CDR3 region has 15 residues. Between the trimmed V and J ends, which lost 0 bases and 0 bases, there was a span of 7 bases. Germline CDR1 reads SGHTS; CDR2 reads YDEGEE.

This clonotype showed up just a few times. CDR3 sequence reads: CASSSGTSLNQPQHF. CDR3 DNA sequence: TGTGCCAGCAGCTCCGGGACCTCTCTGAATCAGCCCCAGCATTTT. The rearrangement links TRBV7-2 to TRBJ1-5, with D perhaps TRBD1 (5 bases). Germline V gene data show CDR1 as SGHTA and CDR2 as FQGNSA. The CDR3 extends over 15 amino acids. Trimming cost V 4 bases and J 4 bases, with 14 bases left between them. Looking up the rest from reference TRBV7-2 and TRBJ1-5 gives the full variable domain: GAGVSQSPSNKVTEKGKDVELRCDPISGHTALYWYRQSLGQGLEFLIYFQGNSAPDKSGLPSDRFSAERTGGSVSTLTIQRTQQEDSAVYLCASSSGTSLNQPQHFGDGTRLSIL.

The chain links TRBV7-2 to TRBJ2-4; D remains ambiguous. Germline V gene lookup returns CDR1 SGHTA and CDR2 FQGNSA. CDR3 length: 14 residues. V lost 5 bases and J lost 9, with 17 bases in between. The CDR3 is CASSPAAAGPIQYF. CDR3 DNA: TGTGCCAGCAGCCCGGCGGCTGCTGGGCCCATTCAGTACTTC. Filled out from reference TRBV7-2 and TRBJ2-4, the complete variable domain reads GAGVSQSPSNKVTEKGKDVELRCDPISGHTALYWYRQSLGQGLEFLIYFQGNSAPDKSGLPSDRFSAERTGGSVSTLTIQRTQQEDSAVYLCASSPAAAGPIQYFGAGTRLSVL.

This clonotype was detected only a few times. This sequence joins TRBV27 and TRBJ2-4; the match to TRBD2 covers 7 bases. The CDR3 is 16 residues long. CDR1 and CDR2 (germline): MNHEY, SMNVEV (reference sequence). V shed 5 bases, J shed 3 bases, and the junction held 10 bases outside the gene matches. CDR3 region: CASSPGTTIGKNIQYF. The CDR3, as DNA: TGTGCCAGCAGTCCGGGGACTACAATCGGCAAAAACATTCAGTACTTC.

This clonotype was seen a handful of times. The chain links TRBV28 to TRBJ2-3; TRBD2 is a possible D gene (6 bases). This CDR3 comprises 16 residues. The V gene lost 6 bases and the J gene lost 0 bases, with 16 bases spanning the gap. CDR1 is MDHEN, CDR2 SYDVKM, per germline. The CDR3 bases are TGTGCCAGCAGCCCCTTTAGCGGAGGGAGCACAGATACGCAGTATTTT. As protein: CASSPFSGGSTDTQYF.

The chain joins TRBV7-3 to TRBJ1-1; D possibly corresponds to TRBD1 (6 bases). This CDR3 has 15 amino acids. Germline CDR1 reads SGHTA; CDR2 reads FQGTGA. V gave up 5 bases and J gave up 0 bases, with 13 bases separating them. In nucleotides, the CDR3 is TGTGCCAGCAGCCCCACCAGGGGCCTGAACACTGAAGCTTTCTTT. Protein sequence: CASSPTRGLNTEAFF.